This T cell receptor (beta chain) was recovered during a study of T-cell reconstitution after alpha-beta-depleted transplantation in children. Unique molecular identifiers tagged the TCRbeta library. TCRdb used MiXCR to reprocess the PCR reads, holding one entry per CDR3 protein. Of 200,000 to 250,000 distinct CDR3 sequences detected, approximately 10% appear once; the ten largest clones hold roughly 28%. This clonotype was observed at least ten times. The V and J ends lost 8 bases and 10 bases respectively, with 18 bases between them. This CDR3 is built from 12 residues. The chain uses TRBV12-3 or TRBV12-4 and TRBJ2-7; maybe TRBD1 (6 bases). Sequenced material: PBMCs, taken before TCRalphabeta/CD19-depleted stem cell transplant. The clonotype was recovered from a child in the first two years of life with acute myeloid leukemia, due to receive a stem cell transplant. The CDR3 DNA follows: TGTGCCAGCGGCCTAGGACAGAAGCCCCAGTACTTC. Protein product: CASGLGQKPQYF.